Below are 11 T cell receptor beta chains sequenced from a single sample in a study of blood T cell repertoires in COVID-19. The data were produced by immunoSEQ multiplex PCR, yet TCRdb's version contains in-frame clones alone and is incomplete. Of 300,000 to 350,000 clones listed, roughly 89% are singletons. Sequencing was performed on PBMCs or T cells enriched from blood (not recorded which). The receptors here all came from a woman aged 18-29 years with acute COVID-19.

The chain is built from TRBV19 and TRBJ2-6, with D possibly matching TRBD1 (5 bases). CDR1 is LNHDA and CDR2 is SQIVND in the germline V gene (reference sequence). Trimming pared 11 bases from V and 0 bases from J, leaving 14 bases between. The CDR3 has 15 residues. CDR3 amino acids: CAGAGRSSGANVLTF. The CDR3 nucleotides read TGTGCCGGGGCCGGACGGAGCTCTGGGGCCAACGTCCTGACTTTC.

V and J are TRBV18 and TRBJ1-2; unclear D gene. Trimming removed 6 bases at V and 4 bases at J, with 18 bases between. Germline lookup yields CDR1 KGHSH and CDR2 LQKENI. The CDR3 is 15 amino acids. As DNA, the CDR3 is TGTGCCAGCTCGCCTCAGGAGGAACGGGGCTATGGCTACACCTTC. Encoded protein: CASSPQEERGYGYTF.

This clone occurred once. V and J are TRBV7-6 and TRBJ2-3; 7 positions agree with TRBD1. This CDR3 spans 13 amino acids. V dropped 3 bases and J dropped 5; count of bases not matched to a gene: 2. CDR1 is SGHVS, CDR2 FNYEAQ, per germline. The CDR3 loop reads CASSFTGVDTQYF. CDR3 DNA sequence: TGTGCCAGCAGCTTCACAGGGGTAGATACGCAGTATTTT.

The chain links TRBV24-1 to TRBJ1-5; 7 bases align to TRBD1. CDR1 and CDR2 from the germline V gene are KGHDR and SFDVKD. Trimming cost V 5 bases and J 3 bases; bases outside gene matches: 24. The CDR3 sequence is 21 residues long. This CDR3 reads CATSATLPHNPQTGINQPQHF. CDR3 sequence (DNA): TGTGCCACCAGTGCGACCCTCCCACACAACCCCCAGACAGGGATCAATCAGCCCCAGCATTTT.

The chain links TRBV28 to TRBJ1-2, with D unclear. Germline lookup yields CDR1 MDHEN and CDR2 SYDVKM. V lost 4 bases and J 8 bases, leaving 17 bases between the germline ends. This CDR3 region has 14 residues. CDR3 nucleotides: TGTGCCAGCAGTTCTACGAATACAGCTGGAGGCTACACCTTC. Its translation is CASSSTNTAGGYTF.

The genes are TRBV28 and TRBJ2-7; 10 nucleotides match TRBD2. This CDR3 has 14 residues. Looked up from germline, CDR1 is MDHEN and CDR2 is SYDVKM. The V segment lost 1 base and the J segment 4 bases; nucleotides outside the gene matches: 1. Written as DNA, the CDR3 is TGTGCCAGCAGTTTATCTAGCGGGAGTTACGAGCAGTACTTC. Residues: CASSLSSGSYEQYF.

The rearrangement links TRBV18 to TRBJ2-7, with 9 positions matching TRBD1. The CDR3 covers 15 residues. Trimming at V came to 3 bases and at J to 7 bases, leaving 10 bases not matched to a gene. Germline CDR1 and CDR2: KGHSH and LQKENI. CDR3 nucleotide sequence: TGTGCCAGCTCACCCATATACTCGACAGGGGGAGAGCAGTACTTC. Amino acid sequence: CASSPIYSTGGEQYF.

The chain joins TRBV23-1 to TRBJ1-3; D is uncertain. TRBV23-1 falls under the ORF class, with uncertain function. The CDR3 runs 13 residues. With 0 bases removed from V and 7 bases from J, the gap between germline ends came to 7 bases. The CDR3 region has the DNA TGCGCCAGCAGTCAATCCCGGGTGAACACCATATATTTT. Protein sequence: CASSQSRVNTIYF.

The chain recombines TRBV6-5 with TRBJ1-2, with 7 bases identical to TRBD1. The CDR3 loop spans 15 amino acids. The germline gives CDR1 MNHEY, CDR2 SVGAGI. The J segment lost 3 bases and the V segment lost 2 bases, leaving 6 bases of the junction unmatched. For the CDR3, the DNA is TGTGCCAGCAGTTACGGGGGACAGAATGACTATGGCTACACCTTC. Residues: CASSYGGQNDYGYTF.

J is TRBJ2-3 and V is TRBV28; 7 nucleotides align to TRBD2. From germline, CDR1 is MDHEN and CDR2 SYDVKM. CDR3 length equals 16 residues. J was trimmed by 0 bases and V by 6 bases; bases with no gene match: 9. The CDR3: CASRPGGSGSTDTQYF. For the CDR3, the DNA is TGTGCCAGCAGACCGGGGGGTAGCGGGAGCACAGATACGCAGTATTTT.

This chain joins TRBV29-1 and TRBJ2-1, with 11 bases fitting TRBD2. CDR3 size: 17 residues. V was pared by 0 bases and J by 7 bases, with 11 bases of the junction left unmatched. Germline CDR1 is SQVTM and CDR2 is ANQGSEA. CDR3 nucleotides: TGCAGCGTTGAAGATCAGACTAGCGGGATAGTTGGGAATGAGCAGTTCTTC. Translation: CSVEDQTSGIVGNEQFF.